This T cell receptor beta chain was sequenced for a study of blood T cell repertoires in COVID-19. Study summary: Nucleic acid was either cDNA or gDNA, and it came from T cells, B-cell-depleted T cells, or PBMCs.

V shed 2 bases and J shed 6 bases, with 11 bases lying between them. The CDR3 covers 13 residues. Germline V gives CDR1 SGHDT, CDR2 YYEEEE. This clone was found a few times. Sequencing was performed with immunoSEQ multiplex PCR; in TCRdb, only in-frame clones are kept and a portion is missing. The sample carries roughly 110,000 clones, roughly 84% recorded once. The rearrangement links TRBV5-6 to TRBJ1-2, with a possible D match to TRBD1 (5 bases). Sequences were obtained from peripheral blood. The TCR originated in a man aged 40-55 years with acute or convalescent COVID-19. In nucleotides, the CDR3 is TGTGCCAGCAGCTTAGCAGGGTCTCATGGCTACACCTTC. Protein sequence: CASSLAGSHGYTF. Full variable domain (outside the CDR3, taken from reference TRBV5-6 and TRBJ1-2): DAGVTQSPTHLIKTRGQQVTLRCSPKSGHDTVSWYQQALGQGPQFIFQYYEEEERQRGNFPDRFSGHQFPNYSSELNVNALLLGDSALYLCASSLAGSHGYTFGSGTRLTVV.